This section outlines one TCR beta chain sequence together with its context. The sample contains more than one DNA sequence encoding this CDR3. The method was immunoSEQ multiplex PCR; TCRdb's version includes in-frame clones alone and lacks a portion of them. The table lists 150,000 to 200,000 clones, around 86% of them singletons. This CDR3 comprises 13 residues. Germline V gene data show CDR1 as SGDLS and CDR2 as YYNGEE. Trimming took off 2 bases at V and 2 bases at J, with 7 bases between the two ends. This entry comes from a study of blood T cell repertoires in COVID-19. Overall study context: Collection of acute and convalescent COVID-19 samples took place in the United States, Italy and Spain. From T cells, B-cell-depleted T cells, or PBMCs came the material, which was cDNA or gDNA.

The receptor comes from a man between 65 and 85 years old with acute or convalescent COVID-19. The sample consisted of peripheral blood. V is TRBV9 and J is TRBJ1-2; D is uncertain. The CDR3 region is CASSVAVNYGYTF. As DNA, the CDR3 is TGTGCCAGCAGCGTCGCAGTCAACTATGGCTACACCTTC.